Below are 28 T cell receptor beta chains sequenced from a single sample in a study of shared clonotypes between healthy human individuals. Using immunoSEQ multiplex PCR, the repertoire was profiled, and TCRdb retains in-frame clones only, with some absent. The sample includes 2,100,000 or so clones, under 97% of them seen just once. Sequenced sample: naive CD4+ T cells sorted from blood. The subset here: CD45RA+ positively selected. These receptors all come from a man between 18 and 29 years old in good health.

The genes are TRBV27 and TRBJ2-7; 10 bases agree with TRBD1. Germline values: CDR1 MNHEY, CDR2 SMNVEV (reference sequence). The CDR3 is 14 residues long. Germline trimming cut 5 bases from V and 3 bases from J; bases unmatched to any gene: 4. This CDR3 reads CASSLRTGGYEQYF. Written as DNA, the CDR3 is TGTGCCAGCAGTCTACGGACAGGGGGCTACGAGCAGTACTTC.

This chain connects TRBV27 to TRBJ2-2; D is possibly TRBD1 (5 bases). V was pared by 8 bases and J by 7 bases, with 5 bases between. The V gene's germline CDR1 is MNHEY and CDR2 SMNVEV (reference sequence). CDR3 length: 10 amino acids. CDR3 sequence reads: CASGHGELFF. CDR3 nucleotides: TGTGCCAGCGGACACGGGGAGCTGTTTTTT.

The chain couples TRBV5-1 to TRBJ2-7; the D gene is possibly TRBD2 (7 bases). Per the germline V gene, CDR1 is SGHRS and CDR2 is YFSETQ. There are 15 residues in the CDR3. Trimming left V 3 bases short and J 2 bases short, with 15 bases between. The CDR3 DNA sequence: TGCGCCAGCAGCTCCCTAGGGGGGAGGGCCTACGAGCAGTACTTC. This sequence encodes CASSSLGGRAYEQYF.

The chain recombines TRBV7-2 with TRBJ1-1; 7 bases match TRBD1. J was trimmed by 2 bases and V by 5 bases; bases with no gene match: 8. The CDR3 runs 15 residues. Germline assignment: CDR1 SGHTA and CDR2 FQGNSA. CDR3 in amino acids: CASSPLGQTNTEAFF. CDR3 DNA: TGTGCCAGCAGCCCACTGGGACAGACTAACACTGAAGCTTTCTTT.

This clone showed up just once. The J gene is TRBJ2-7, the V gene TRBV5-4, with D possibly TRBD1 on 5 matching bases. The ends were cut back, 1 base at V and 7 bases at J, with 12 bases in the middle. The CDR3 is made up of 13 amino acids. Germline V gene data show CDR1 as SGHNT and CDR2 as YYREEE (reference sequence). CDR3: CASSLFQGGEQYF. Here the CDR3 DNA reads TGTGCCAGCAGCTTGTTCCAGGGTGGGGAGCAGTACTTC.

CDR3: CASRRTGLGNEQFF. The CDR3 DNA is TGTGCCAGCAGAAGGACAGGTCTGGGGAATGAGCAGTTCTTC. The J gene is TRBJ2-1, the V gene TRBV6-1, with 7 nucleotides matching TRBD1. The junction had 9 bases not matched to a gene; V was cut back by 6 bases and J by 7 bases. The CDR3 is made up of 14 amino acids. The germline gives CDR1 MNHNS, CDR2 SASEGT.

The chain carries TRBV18 and TRBJ2-5; weak D call: TRBD2 (7 bases). The V and J ends lost 0 bases and 3 bases respectively, with 11 bases between them. Germline V gives CDR1 KGHSH, CDR2 LQKENI. This CDR3 has 15 amino acids. CDR3 nucleotide sequence: TGTGCCAGCTCACCACCGCGGGGGCAGGAAGAGACCCAGTACTTC. Translated, it gives CASSPPRGQEETQYF.

The chain recombines TRBV6-6 with TRBJ2-5, with 11 bases aligning to TRBD2. The CDR3 totals 14 residues. Unmatched junction bases numbered 1, after V lost 4 bases and J lost 3 bases. Germline CDR1 MNHNY, CDR2 SVGAGI (reference sequence). CDR3 DNA sequence: TGTGCCAGCAGTTCGACTAGCGGGAAAGAGACCCAGTACTTC. Translated, it gives CASSSTSGKETQYF.

In this sample, this clone turned up a few times. This same CDR3 is encoded by further DNA sequences in the sample. The gene calls are TRBV5-1 and TRBJ2-5; 12 bases are shared with TRBD2. After removal of 4 bases from V and 5 bases from J, the junction contained 3 bases not matched to a gene. The germline gives CDR1 SGHRS, CDR2 YFSETQ. This CDR3 spans 14 amino acids. Here the CDR3 DNA reads TGCGCCAGCAGCCCCGGACTAGCGGGGGAGACCCAGTACTTC. Translation gives CASSPGLAGETQYF.

The CDR3 reads CASSEQYGTANTGELFF. DNA for the CDR3: TGCGCCAGCAGTGAGCAGTACGGTACCGCGAACACCGGGGAGCTGTTTTTT. The rearrangement links TRBV10-2 to TRBJ2-2; D uncertain. The V gene's germline CDR1 is WSHSY and CDR2 SAAADI. Trimming stripped 2 bases from V and 0 bases from J, with 13 bases between. The CDR3 covers 17 residues.

In this sample, this clone turned up once. V is TRBV5-6 and J is TRBJ1-1, with D possibly being TRBD1 (6 bases). Trimming took off 3 bases at V and 4 bases at J, with 16 bases between the two ends. The CDR3 loop spans 15 amino acids. Germline-derived CDR1 and CDR2 are SGHDT and YYEEEE. CDR3 in amino acids: CASSYLTTGRTEAFF. The CDR3 bases are TGTGCCAGCAGCTATCTTACCACAGGGCGCACTGAAGCTTTCTTT.

This chain uses TRBV21-1 with TRBJ2-5; TRBD2 is the table's D call, not checked against the DNA. TRBV21-1 is listed as a pseudogene. The CDR3 is 15 amino acids. CDR3 coding DNA: TGTGCCAGCAGCAAAAGTAAGCGGGGCCAAGAGACCCAGTACTTC. Protein sequence: CASSKSKRGQETQYF.

V is TRBV11-3 and J is TRBJ1-2; TRBD1 matches at 8 bases. Trimming at V came to 1 base and at J to 6 bases, leaving 19 bases not matched to a gene. The CDR3 contains 19 residues. Germline V gene lookup returns CDR1 SGHNT and CDR2 YENEEA. The CDR3 reads CASSLGRTGMEMENDGYTF. The CDR3 nucleotides are TGTGCCAGCAGCTTAGGTAGGACAGGGATGGAGATGGAGAATGATGGCTACACCTTC. The entire variable domain, with the rest obtained from reference TRBV11-3 and TRBJ1-2, is as follows: EAGVVQSPRYKIIEKKQPVAFWCNPISGHNTLYWYLQNLGQGPELLIRYENEEAVDDSQLPKDRFSAERLKGVDSTLKIQPAELGDSAVYLCASSLGRTGMEMENDGYTFGSGTRLTVV.

The genes are TRBV20-1 and TRBJ1-1; no definite D call. The germline CDR1 and CDR2 sequences are DFQATT and SNEGSKA (reference sequence). This CDR3 is built from 11 residues. V shed 6 bases and J shed 4 bases, with 9 bases lying between them. CDR3 coding DNA: TGCAGTGCCGTAATAACCACTGAAGCTTTCTTT. Its translation: CSAVITTEAFF.

Comments on this clone: Other DNA sequences within the sample encode an identical CDR3. The chain couples TRBV5-4 to TRBJ2-1; 9 nucleotides line up with TRBD1. V lost 5 bases to trimming and J lost 3 bases; unmatched junction nucleotides: 6. The germline V gene has CDR1 SGHNT and CDR2 YYREEE (reference sequence). This CDR3 comprises 15 residues. The CDR3 DNA reads as TGTGCCAGCAGTTCCGACAGGGGGAGCTACAATGAGCAGTTCTTC. Encoded protein: CASSSDRGSYNEQFF.

The chain employs TRBV9 and TRBJ2-7, with D perhaps matching TRBD1 (6 bases). The CDR3 has 14 amino acids. Germline V CDR1 and CDR2: SGDLS, YYNGEE. V lost 0 bases and J lost 4, with 11 bases in between. CDR3 sequence reads: CASSVAPGEYEQYF. For the CDR3, the DNA is TGTGCCAGCAGCGTAGCTCCAGGGGAATACGAGCAGTACTTC.

This clone was observed a single time. CDR3 protein: CASSQPGGHNSPLHF. The CDR3 region has the DNA TGTGCCAGCAGCCAGCCAGGGGGCCATAATTCACCCCTCCACTTT. V gene TRBV5-4 combines with J gene TRBJ1-6; TRBD1 aligns across 8 bases. J lost 5 bases, V lost 4 bases, and 5 bases had no gene match. CDR3 length equals 15 residues. The germline V gene has CDR1 SGHNT and CDR2 YYREEE (reference sequence).

The chain carries TRBV10-3 and TRBJ1-2; D uncertain. The CDR3 contains 14 residues. Per the germline V gene, CDR1 is ENHRY and CDR2 is SYGVKD. Trimming pared 8 bases from V and 4 bases from J, leaving 17 bases between. CDR3 region: CAIQDDQLTYGYTF. The CDR3 region has the DNA TGTGCCATCCAAGACGACCAGTTGACCTATGGCTACACCTTC.

The V and J genes are TRBV2 and TRBJ2-5, with D perhaps matching TRBD1 (5 bases). The CDR3 has 15 residues. The germline CDR1 and CDR2 sequences are SNHLY and FYNNEI. The germline V and J ends were trimmed by 8 bases and 1 base, with 17 bases remaining between them. The CDR3 reads CASSTGALGQETQYF. The CDR3 nucleotides read TGTGCCAGCTCAACTGGGGCCCTCGGCCAAGAGACCCAGTACTTC.

The rearrangement uses TRBV2 and TRBJ2-3; TRBD2 matches 8 bases. There are 16 residues in the CDR3. The germline CDR1 and CDR2 sequences are SNHLY and FYNNEI. The junction had 6 bases not matched to a gene; V was cut back by 2 bases and J by 2 bases. The CDR3 sequence is CASSETATSVTDTQYF. CDR3 coding DNA: TGTGCCAGCAGTGAAACCGCGACTAGCGTCACAGATACGCAGTATTTT.

This chain uses TRBV28 with TRBJ1-2; 8 bases are a match to TRBD1. The trim removed 4 bases at V and 2 bases at J, leaving 0 bases unmatched. The germline CDR1 and CDR2 sequences are MDHEN and SYDVKM. The CDR3 has 13 amino acids. The CDR3 sequence: CASSWDRNYGYTF. In nucleotides, the CDR3 is TGTGCCAGCAGTTGGGACAGGAACTATGGCTACACCTTC.

V gene TRBV28 combines with J gene TRBJ2-7, with 13 bases aligning to TRBD2. The V gene end was trimmed by 8 bases and the J gene end by 4 bases; junction bases not matched to a gene: 2. The CDR3 totals 13 residues. CDR1 is MDHEN and CDR2 is SYDVKM in the germline V gene. The DNA for the CDR3 is TGTGCCAGCTGGACTAGCGGGAGTTACGAGCAGTACTTC. The encoded protein is CASWTSGSYEQYF.

The chain is built from TRBV7-9 and TRBJ2-7; no clear D. The CDR3 runs 15 residues. Germline V CDR1 and CDR2: SEHNR, FQNEAQ (reference sequence). The V and J ends lost 3 bases and 2 bases respectively, with 14 bases between them. Here the CDR3 reads CASSFLAAGAYEQYF. The CDR3 nucleotides are TGTGCCAGCAGCTTTTTGGCAGCCGGCGCCTACGAGCAGTACTTC.

CDR3 residues: CATKRGQVDGYTF. CDR3 sequence (DNA): TGTGCCACCAAACGGGGACAGGTGGATGGCTACACCTTC. The rearrangement links TRBV5-6 to TRBJ1-2; TRBD1 aligns across 8 bases. With 9 bases clipped from V and 6 bases from J, the junction kept 10 bases outside the gene matches. The CDR3 consists of 13 residues. CDR1 and CDR2 from the germline V gene are SGHDT and YYEEEE.

J is TRBJ2-3 and V is TRBV10-1; D tentatively reads TRBD1 or TRBD2 (5 bases each). The CDR3 spans 17 residues. Germline lookup yields CDR1 WNHNN and CDR2 SYGVQD (reference sequence). Trimming left V 0 bases short and J 1 base short, with 14 bases between. CDR3: CASSESTALAGTDTQYF. The CDR3 DNA is TGCGCCAGCAGTGAGTCGACAGCGCTAGCCGGCACAGATACGCAGTATTTT.

About this clone: Other DNA sequences of this sample code for an identical CDR3. The chain carries TRBV11-2 and TRBJ1-3; D is ambiguous. V gave up 5 bases and J gave up 1 base, with 12 bases separating them. This CDR3 region has 15 residues. Germline loops: CDR1 SGHAT, CDR2 FQNNGV. The CDR3 spells CASSLDRSSGNTIYF. In DNA, the CDR3 is TGTGCCAGCAGCCTGGACCGAAGTTCTGGAAACACCATATATTTT.

This rearrangement joins TRBV6-5 to TRBJ1-5; D possibly corresponds to TRBD1 (6 bases). Germline V gene sequence: CDR1 MNHEY, CDR2 SVGAGI. V was clipped by 6 bases and J by 1 base, with 13 bases between them. This CDR3 contains 15 residues. The DNA for the CDR3 is TGTGCCAGCAGGCGGGGCAGGGGAAGCAATCAGCCCCAGCATTTT. Its translation: CASRRGRGSNQPQHF.

This chain connects TRBV19 to TRBJ2-5; D possibly corresponds to TRBD2 (6 bases). Germline V gives CDR1 LNHDA, CDR2 SQIVND (reference sequence). V lost 6 bases to trimming and J lost 5 bases, with 13 bases between them. The CDR3 sequence is 13 residues long. The CDR3 loop reads CASRQSGRETQYF. CDR3 coding DNA: TGTGCCAGTAGGCAAAGCGGGCGGGAGACCCAGTACTTC.